The next 23 T cell receptor beta chains were all read from a single sample in a study of blood T cell repertoires in COVID-19. Sequencing used immunoSEQ multiplex PCR; TCRdb keeps in-frame clones, though not all of them. Of 250,000 to 400,000 clones listed, more than 90% are singletons. Sequenced input: PBMCs or T cells enriched from blood (not recorded which). These receptor sequences come from a man in his 60s who had recovered from COVID-19.

The V and J genes are TRBV2 and TRBJ1-5, with 8 bases that match TRBD1. Germline V lookup: CDR1 SNHLY, CDR2 FYNNEI. The length of the CDR3 is 16 residues. Trimming cost V 5 bases and J 7 bases; bases outside gene matches: 13. Written as DNA, the CDR3 is TGTGCCAGCAGTTTCGGCCCGACAGGGGCTCGGCAGCCCCAGCATTTT. Translated, it gives CASSFGPTGARQPQHF.

The genes are TRBV11-2 and TRBJ2-7; 9 positions match TRBD2. With 0 bases clipped from V and 6 bases from J, the junction kept 6 bases outside the gene matches. The CDR3 is made up of 15 amino acids. From germline, CDR1 is SGHAT and CDR2 FQNNGV. This CDR3 is CASSLESGGRAEQYF. The CDR3 region has the DNA TGTGCCAGCAGCTTAGAAAGTGGCGGGAGGGCCGAGCAGTACTTC. Filled out from reference TRBV11-2 and TRBJ2-7, the complete variable domain reads EAGVAQSPRYKIIEKRQSVAFWCNPISGHATLYWYQQILGQGPKLLIQFQNNGVVDDSQLPKDRFSAERLKGVDSTLKIQPAKLEDSAVYLCASSLESGGRAEQYFGPGTRLTVT.

For the CDR3, the DNA is TGTGCCAGCAGCTTAAATACAGTAGGCAATGAGCAGTTCTTC. Its translation is CASSLNTVGNEQFF. The chain carries TRBV7-3 and TRBJ2-1, with D uncertain. Germline CDR1 reads SGHTA; CDR2 reads FQGTGA. The CDR3 has 14 amino acids. V gave up 1 base and J gave up 6 bases, with 10 bases separating them.

This clone was seen a few times. The chain links TRBV3-1 (or the pseudogene TRBV3-2) to TRBJ2-1; 8 bases line up with TRBD2. In germline, CDR1 is LGHDT, CDR2 YNNKEL (reference sequence). With V trimmed by 1 base and J by 15 bases, 8 bases remained unmatched. The CDR3 length is 13 residues. The CDR3: CASSQGLAGWRFF. The CDR3 DNA is TGTGCCAGCAGCCAAGGCCTAGCGGGCTGGAGGTTCTTC.

The rearrangement links TRBV2 to TRBJ2-3; 8 nucleotides align to TRBD2. CDR1 and CDR2 (germline): SNHLY, FYNNEI. The CDR3 consists of 17 residues. J gave up 1 base and V 7 bases, and 13 bases lay outside the gene matches. CDR3 amino acids: CASTEPTSGGGTDTQYF. In DNA, the CDR3 is TGTGCCAGCACCGAACCTACCTCGGGAGGGGGCACAGATACGCAGTATTTT.

Written as DNA, the CDR3 is TGTGCCAGCAGGCCTAGCGGGAGGGGAGTCGAGACCCAGTACTTC. Translating gives CASRPSGRGVETQYF. J is TRBJ2-5 and V is TRBV28, with TRBD2 identical over 12 bases. In germline, CDR1 is MDHEN, CDR2 SYDVKM. The length of the CDR3 is 15 residues. V dropped 6 bases and J dropped 5; count of bases not matched to a gene: 7.

The V call is TRBV11-3, the J call TRBJ2-7, with 7 bases fitting TRBD1. Germline V gene lookup returns CDR1 SGHNT and CDR2 YENEEA. V was clipped by 2 bases and J by 2 bases; unmatched bases: 6. CDR3 length equals 15 residues. The CDR3 coding sequence is TGTGCCAGCAGCTTAAGGGGGACAGAGACCTACGAGCAGTACTTC. Translation gives CASSLRGTETYEQYF.

Turning to this clone: The same CDR3 can be traced to other DNA sequences in this sample. The CDR3 region has the DNA TGTGCCAGCAGCACAGGGTCTGAAGGCAATCAGCCCCAGCATTTT. This translates into CASSTGSEGNQPQHF. The chain links TRBV6-5 to TRBJ1-5; TRBD1 is a possible D gene (6 bases). The V end lost 6 bases, the J end lost 2 bases, and 14 bases lay between the germline ends. Germline-derived CDR1 and CDR2 are MNHEY and SVGAGI. The CDR3 is 15 amino acids.

CDR3 nucleotide sequence: TGCGCCAGCAGCCCGGGACAGGGGAAGGTGAACACTGAAGCTTTCTTT. Encoded protein: CASSPGQGKVNTEAFF. The rearrangement uses TRBV5-1 and TRBJ1-1; 10 bases match TRBD1. This CDR3 region has 16 residues. Germline trimming cut 4 bases from V and 0 bases from J; bases unmatched to any gene: 6. Germline V lookup: CDR1 SGHRS, CDR2 YFSETQ.

This chain connects TRBV20-1 to TRBJ2-1; no clear D. Germline CDR1 reads DFQATT; CDR2 reads SNEGSKA (reference sequence). V lost 5 bases to trimming and J lost 7 bases, with 6 bases between them. CDR3 length equals 10 residues. The CDR3 spells CSAGLNEQFF. The DNA for the CDR3 is TGCAGTGCTGGGCTAAATGAGCAGTTCTTC.

The rearrangement joins TRBV4-3 to TRBJ2-2; unclear D gene. Per the germline V gene, CDR1 is LGHNA and CDR2 is YSLEER. Trimming cost V 4 bases and J 1 base, with 13 bases left between them. The CDR3 spans 16 residues. In DNA form, the CDR3 reads TGCGCCAGCAGCCGCGGCCTGATTTTGAACACCGGGGAGCTGTTTTTT. Translated: CASSRGLILNTGELFF.

This clone was observed a single time. J is TRBJ2-7 and V is TRBV4-1; 11 bases are shared with TRBD2. Germline V gene sequence: CDR1 MGHRA, CDR2 YSYEKL. The CDR3 is made up of 15 amino acids. V shed 3 bases, J shed 4 bases, and the junction held 5 bases outside the gene matches. Here the CDR3 reads CASSHRTSGFYEQYF. In nucleotides, the CDR3 is TGCGCCAGCAGCCACAGGACTAGCGGGTTTTACGAGCAGTACTTC.

The rearrangement uses TRBV7-9 and TRBJ2-7, with 8 bases fitting TRBD1. Per the germline V gene, CDR1 is SEHNR and CDR2 is FQNEAQ (reference sequence). This CDR3 has 15 amino acids. V trimming: 3 bases; J trimming: 6 bases; junction bases outside the gene matches: 10. The CDR3 sequence is CASSLGPGQAIEQYF. The CDR3 DNA reads as TGTGCCAGCAGCTTGGGCCCGGGACAGGCTATCGAGCAGTACTTC.

The chain joins TRBV7-9 to TRBJ2-1; D is perhaps TRBD2 (5 bases). The CDR3 length is 13 residues. V was clipped by 3 bases and J by 7 bases, with 10 bases between them. Germline lookup yields CDR1 SEHNR and CDR2 FQNEAQ (reference sequence). The CDR3 region has the DNA TGTGCCAGCAGCTTTGGGGAGTGGAATGAGCAGTTCTTC. It codes for CASSFGEWNEQFF.

This chain joins TRBV27 and TRBJ2-7; D gene uncertain. Trimming removed 3 bases at V and 0 bases at J, with 12 bases between. Germline V gene data show CDR1 as MNHEY and CDR2 as SMNVEV (reference sequence). The CDR3 consists of 15 residues. The CDR3 loop is CASSFSIESSYEQYF. The CDR3, as DNA: TGTGCCAGCAGTTTCTCCATTGAGAGCTCCTACGAGCAGTACTTC.

The gene calls are TRBV6-5 and TRBJ1-4; 9 bases fit TRBD1. The CDR3 is 13 residues long. J gave up 7 bases and V 10 bases, and 7 bases lay outside the gene matches. Per the germline V gene, CDR1 is MNHEY and CDR2 is SVGAGI. The CDR3 sequence is CAMGQGSGEKLFF. DNA for the CDR3: TGTGCCATGGGACAGGGTAGCGGTGAAAAACTGTTTTTT.

The chain employs TRBV7-8 and TRBJ2-1, with D maybe TRBD1 (6 bases). Trimming removed 0 bases at V and 3 bases at J, with 9 bases between. Germline CDR1 reads SGHVS; CDR2 reads FQNEAQ. The CDR3 length is 15 residues. CDR3 coding DNA: TGTGCCAGCAGCTTAGCAGGGGGTTACTACAATGAGCAGTTCTTC. Translation: CASSLAGGYYNEQFF.

V gene TRBV5-6 combines with J gene TRBJ2-3; 12 positions match TRBD2. From germline, CDR1 is SGHDT and CDR2 YYEEEE. CDR3 length equals 17 residues. With V trimmed by 0 bases and J by 6 bases, 8 bases remained unmatched. CDR3 nucleotide sequence: TGTGCCAGCAGCTTGGGTTACCTAGCGGGAGGGCCGGATACGCAGTATTTT. This translates into CASSLGYLAGGPDTQYF. The whole variable domain, remainder taken from reference TRBV5-6 and TRBJ2-3, is DAGVTQSPTHLIKTRGQQVTLRCSPKSGHDTVSWYQQALGQGPQFIFQYYEEEERQRGNFPDRFSGHQFPNYSSELNVNALLLGDSALYLCASSLGYLAGGPDTQYFGPGTRLTVL.

This clone appeared a single time. V is TRBV11-3 and J is TRBJ2-5, with 9 bases matching TRBD2. This CDR3 contains 14 residues. The germline gives CDR1 SGHNT, CDR2 YENEEA. With 5 bases clipped from V and 6 bases from J, the junction kept 7 bases outside the gene matches. In DNA form, the CDR3 reads TGTGCCAGCAGCCAGACTAGCGGACCTCAGACCCAGTACTTC. This gives the protein CASSQTSGPQTQYF.

The chain links TRBV3-1 (or the pseudogene TRBV3-2) to TRBJ1-1; 10 bases align to TRBD1. CDR3 length equals 14 residues. CDR1 and CDR2 from the germline V gene are LGHDT and YNNKEL (reference sequence). V trimming: 5 bases; J trimming: 6 bases; junction bases outside the gene matches: 6. CDR3 nucleotide sequence: TGTGCCAGCAGCACCCGGGACAGGGGATCTGAAGCTTTCTTT. It encodes CASSTRDRGSEAFF.

The genes are TRBV5-1 and TRBJ1-3; TRBD1 might be the D (6 bases). Germline-derived CDR1 and CDR2 are SGHRS and YFSETQ. V lost 3 bases and J lost 8, with 15 bases in between. This CDR3 contains 14 residues. The CDR3 coding sequence is TGCGCCAGCAGCTCCGGGGGGGCGGTAGACACCATATATTTT. This codes for CASSSGGAVDTIYF. The full variable domain, with the rest looked up from reference TRBV5-1 and TRBJ1-3, is KAGVTQTPRYLIKTRGQQVTLSCSPISGHRSVSWYQQTPGQGLQFLFEYFSETQRNKGNFPGRFSGRQFSNSRSEMNVSTLELGDSALYLCASSSGGAVDTIYFGEGSWLTVV.

The chain has TRBV7-8 and TRBJ1-1; D possibly corresponds to TRBD1 (6 bases). Looked up from germline, CDR1 is SGHVS and CDR2 is FQNEAQ. This CDR3 has 13 amino acids. V was pared by 5 bases and J by 5 bases, with 12 bases between. The DNA for the CDR3 is TGTGCCAGCAGCCCAAGGGGGGGGACTGAAGCTTTCTTT. This sequence encodes CASSPRGGTEAFF.

The genes are TRBV6-2 or TRBV6-3 and TRBJ2-1, with 10 bases that match TRBD2. J gave up 7 bases and V 5 bases, and 2 bases lay outside the gene matches. Per the germline V gene, CDR1 is MNHEY and CDR2 is SVGEGT. The CDR3 covers 13 residues. For the CDR3, the DNA is TGTGCCAGCAGTCCAGCGGGGGGGAATGAGCAGTTCTTC. This codes for CASSPAGGNEQFF.